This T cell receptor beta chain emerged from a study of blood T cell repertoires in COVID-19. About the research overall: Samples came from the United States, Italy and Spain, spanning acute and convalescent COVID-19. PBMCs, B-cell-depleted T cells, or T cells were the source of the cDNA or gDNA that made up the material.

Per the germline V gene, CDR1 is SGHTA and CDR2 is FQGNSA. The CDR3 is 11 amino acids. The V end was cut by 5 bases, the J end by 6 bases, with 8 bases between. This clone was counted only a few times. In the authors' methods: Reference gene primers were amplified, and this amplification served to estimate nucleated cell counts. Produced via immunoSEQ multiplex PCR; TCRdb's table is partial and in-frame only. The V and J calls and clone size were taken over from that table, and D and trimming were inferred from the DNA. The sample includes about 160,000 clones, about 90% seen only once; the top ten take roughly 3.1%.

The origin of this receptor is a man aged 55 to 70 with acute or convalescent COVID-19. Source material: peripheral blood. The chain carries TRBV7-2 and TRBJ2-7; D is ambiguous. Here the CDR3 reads CASSRSVEQYF. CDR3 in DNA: TGTGCCAGCAGCCGCTCGGTCGAGCAGTACTTC.